The sequence of this T cell receptor beta chain was determined in a study of blood T cell repertoires in COVID-19. Study information: PBMCs, B-cell-depleted T cells, or T cells provided the cDNA or gDNA that made up the material.

The trim removed 0 bases at V and 0 bases at J, leaving 3 bases unmatched. This CDR3 has 16 residues. Per germline, CDR1 SGDLS and CDR2 YYNGEE. Worth noting for this clone: Other DNA sequences in this specimen translate into the identical CDR3.

In the original workflow: Amplification from reference gene primers served as the basis for estimated nucleated cell counts. TCRdb keeps only in-frame clones here, not all; method: immunoSEQ multiplex PCR. V and J calls and clone size are those listed in that table; D and trimming were worked out from the DNA. The sample gives hundreds of thousands of clones, 88% of which show up once; approximately 1.5% is in the top ten. Within 2 weeks of study entry, exposed participants had contacted a PCR-confirmed or clinician-diagnosed COVID-19 case. This clonotype was obtained from a young woman who had been exposed to COVID-19. The rearrangement links TRBV9 to TRBJ1-3; 7 nucleotides match TRBD1. Input material: PBMCs or T cells enriched from blood (not recorded which). The CDR3 DNA reads as TGTGCCAGCAGCGTAGCAGGGACAGCCTCTGGAAACACCATATATTTT. This encodes CASSVAGTASGNTIYF.